This passage covers 27 T cell receptor beta chains from one sample sequenced in a study of CD8 T cells in Susac syndrome. Reverse transcription of roughly 0.5 to 1 ug RNA was carried out with random hexamers. TCRdb independently ran MiXCR on the immunoSEQ multiplex PCR reads; one entry per CDR3 protein. The sample has approximately 110,000 distinct CDR3 sequences, approximately 95% seen once. What was sequenced was CD8+ T cells from PBMCs. The receptors here all came from a human donor with multiple sclerosis.

The chain carries TRBV12-3 or TRBV12-4 and TRBJ2-7; D not resolved. Trimming pared 5 bases from V and 7 bases from J, leaving 15 bases between. The CDR3 spans 13 residues. Written as DNA, the CDR3 is TGTGCCAGCAGTCCCGGACCCATAGGGGAGCAGTACTTC. Protein: CASSPGPIGEQYF.

J is TRBJ2-1 and V is TRBV4-1; no definite D call. This CDR3 has 14 residues. Trimming pared 2 bases from V and 5 bases from J, leaving 10 bases between. CDR1 and CDR2 from the germline V gene are MGHRA and YSYEKL. In DNA form, the CDR3 reads TGCGCCAGCAGCCAACCCCGGATCGACAATGAGCAGTTCTTC. Translation: CASSQPRIDNEQFF.

This rearrangement joins TRBV19 to TRBJ2-2; D remains ambiguous. The germline V gene encodes CDR1 LNHDA and CDR2 SQIVND (reference sequence). The ends were cut back, 7 bases at V and 6 bases at J, with 9 bases in the middle. The CDR3 runs 12 residues. CDR3 residues: CASTVLAGELFF. The CDR3 DNA reads as TGTGCCAGTACCGTATTGGCCGGGGAGCTGTTTTTT.

The gene calls are TRBV10-1 and TRBJ2-3; 7 bases align to TRBD2. The CDR3 runs 15 residues. Germline CDR1 is WNHNN and CDR2 is SYGVQD (reference sequence). The ends lost 4 bases at V and 6 bases at J; junction bases unmatched: 10. The CDR3 reads CASSVAAGIGDTQYF. The DNA of the CDR3 is TGCGCCAGCAGTGTGGCAGCGGGGATCGGCGATACGCAGTATTTT.

The J gene is TRBJ1-1, the V gene TRBV9; weak D call: TRBD1 (6 bases). V lost 6 bases, J lost 1 base, and 13 bases lay in between. CDR1 is SGDLS and CDR2 is YYNGEE in the germline V gene. CDR3 length: 14 residues. The CDR3 spells CASTPGGRNTEAFF. As DNA, the CDR3 is TGTGCCAGCACCCCCGGGGGCCGGAACACTGAAGCTTTCTTT.

V usage is TRBV3-1 and J usage is TRBJ1-4, with D maybe TRBD1 (5 bases). The V gene's germline CDR1 is LGHDT and CDR2 YNNKEL (reference sequence). The CDR3 has 15 amino acids. The V gene lost 4 bases and the J gene lost 5 bases, with 14 bases spanning the gap. This CDR3 reads CASSPLGLINEKLFF. The CDR3 DNA sequence: TGTGCCAGCAGCCCTTTGGGGCTGATCAATGAAAAACTGTTTTTT.

The rearrangement uses TRBV7-9 and TRBJ1-2, with D perhaps matching TRBD1 (5 bases). V was shortened by 6 bases and J by 8 bases, with 16 bases between the two germline ends. The CDR3 contains 13 residues. CDR1 SEHNR and CDR2 FQNEAQ come from the germline V gene (reference sequence). The CDR3 nucleotides read TGTGCCAGCAGGGGGGATGAGACCGGGGGCTACACCTTC. This gives the protein CASRGDETGGYTF.

V usage is TRBV7-8 and J usage is TRBJ1-6; D is perhaps TRBD1 (5 bases). V was clipped by 6 bases and J by 7 bases, with 19 bases between them. This CDR3 region has 16 residues. Germline V gene lookup returns CDR1 SGHVS and CDR2 FQNEAQ. As DNA, the CDR3 is TGTGCCAGCAGGATGACGAGTGGGGCAACAAATTCACCCCTCCACTTT. Residues: CASRMTSGATNSPLHF.

The rearrangement uses TRBV15 and TRBJ1-4, with 8 bases identical to TRBD1. The CDR3 is 15 residues long. The V gene end was trimmed by 5 bases and the J gene end by 8 bases; junction bases not matched to a gene: 10. Germline lookup yields CDR1 LNHNV and CDR2 YYDKDF (reference sequence). This CDR3 is CATSVQIRGQEKLFF. In DNA form, the CDR3 reads TGTGCCACCAGCGTACAGATCAGGGGGCAGGAAAAACTGTTTTTT.

The V gene is TRBV5-1, the J gene TRBJ1-1; no clear D. Trimming shortened V by 1 base and J by 3 bases, and 22 bases separated the two germline ends. The CDR3 runs to 18 residues. CDR1 and CDR2 from the germline V gene are SGHRS and YFSETQ. The CDR3 loop is CASSLRPRWVLRDTEAFF. Here the CDR3 DNA reads TGCGCCAGCAGCTTGAGACCTCGGTGGGTCCTACGGGACACTGAAGCTTTCTTT.

This clonotype came up once. This chain links TRBV6-2 or TRBV6-3 with TRBJ2-7; weak D call: TRBD1 (5 bases). Germline CDR1 reads MNHEY; CDR2 reads SVGEGT. V dropped 6 bases and J dropped 9 bases, with 12 bases sitting between them. The CDR3 is 11 residues long. The CDR3 loop reads CASSRQFRQYF. In DNA, the CDR3 is TGTGCCAGCAGCCGACAGTTTAGGCAGTACTTC.

The chain links TRBV7-9 to TRBJ2-3; possibly TRBD2 for D (6 bases). Germline assignment: CDR1 SEHNR and CDR2 FQNEAQ (reference sequence). The CDR3 loop spans 14 amino acids. V gave up 11 bases and J gave up 1 base, with 16 bases separating them. The CDR3 sequence: CAALIGGGTDTQYF. CDR3 sequence (DNA): TGTGCCGCGCTGATCGGGGGAGGCACAGATACGCAGTATTTT.

The chain recombines TRBV2 with TRBJ2-7, with 7 bases identical to TRBD1. This CDR3 region has 12 residues. V shed 5 bases and J 7 bases; nucleotides not matched to a gene: 5. The V gene's germline CDR1 is SNHLY and CDR2 FYNNEI. For the CDR3, the DNA is TGTGCCAGCAGTTCACCCAGGGGGGAGCAGTACTTC. Translated, it gives CASSSPRGEQYF.

V is TRBV7-9 and J is TRBJ2-1; no reliable D call. The CDR3 is 15 amino acids. Germline CDR1 and CDR2: SEHNR and FQNEAQ (reference sequence). V was clipped by 5 bases and J by 1 base, with 12 bases between them. The CDR3 DNA is TGTGCCAGCAGCCCCCCCCTCCAGTCCTACAATGAGCAGTTCTTC. It is translated as CASSPPLQSYNEQFF.

The rearrangement uses TRBV2 and TRBJ2-1, with unresolved D. Germline lookup yields CDR1 SNHLY and CDR2 FYNNEI. Trimming removed 3 bases at V and 5 bases at J, with 8 bases between. The CDR3 is 13 residues long. CDR3 nucleotide sequence: TGTGCCAGCAGTGACGCGGCGGACAATGAGCAGTTCTTC. It translates to CASSDAADNEQFF.

The chain is built from TRBV7-8 and TRBJ2-1; maybe TRBD1 (5 bases). The CDR3 covers 13 residues. V shed 5 bases and J shed 6 bases, with 11 bases lying between them. Germline lookup yields CDR1 SGHVS and CDR2 FQNEAQ. The CDR3 DNA follows: TGTGCCAGCAGCACAGGACCCTTCAATGAGCAGTTCTTC. Residues: CASSTGPFNEQFF.

This clonotype was found a few times. The gene calls are TRBV19 and TRBJ1-1; tentatively, D is TRBD1 (5 bases). Germline-derived CDR1 and CDR2 are LNHDA and SQIVND (reference sequence). There are 15 residues in the CDR3. V lost 3 bases to trimming and J lost 4 bases, with 15 bases between them. CDR3 bases: TGTGCCAGTAGTATGATCAGGGAAGTGAGCACTGAAGCTTTCTTT. Protein product: CASSMIREVSTEAFF.

This chain connects TRBV6-1 to TRBJ2-5, with no clear D. Between the trimmed V and J ends, which lost 8 bases and 5 bases, there was a span of 15 bases. Per the germline V gene, CDR1 is MNHNS and CDR2 is SASEGT. The CDR3 loop spans 13 amino acids. The DNA of the CDR3 is TGTGCCAGCCGTGGCGGTACCCTCGAGACCCAGTACTTC. Translation gives CASRGGTLETQYF.

The chain is built from TRBV19 and TRBJ2-3; TRBD2 matches 11 bases. Per germline, CDR1 LNHDA and CDR2 SQIVND (reference sequence). The CDR3 is 18 amino acids. The V segment lost 3 bases and the J segment 5 bases; nucleotides outside the gene matches: 13. In DNA form, the CDR3 reads TGTGCCAGTAGTATCGGAGTTAGCGGGGGGGGAAGAAGAGATACGCAGTATTTT. Translated: CASSIGVSGGGRRDTQYF.

With regard to this clonotype: One junction end does not reproduce the germline sequence, and a read error may be involved. DNA of the CDR3: TGTGCCAGCAGCTTACCGGGACAGGGGGATAAATCACCCCTCCACTTT. It codes for CASSLPGQGDKSPLHF. The chain uses TRBV7-2 and TRBJ1-6; 11 bases match TRBD1. Per germline, CDR1 SGHTA and CDR2 FQGNSA. This CDR3 comprises 16 residues.

This rearrangement joins TRBV20-1 to TRBJ1-1; 7 nucleotides align to TRBD1. The germline V gene has CDR1 DFQATT and CDR2 SNEGSKA (reference sequence). This CDR3 spans 13 amino acids. The V segment lost 5 bases and the J segment 2 bases; nucleotides outside the gene matches: 5. CDR3 sequence (DNA): TGCAGTGCTCCTGACAGGGTTAACACTGAAGCTTTCTTT. This translates into CSAPDRVNTEAFF.

This sequence joins TRBV28 and TRBJ2-5; TRBD2 aligns across 10 bases. Germline V lookup: CDR1 MDHEN, CDR2 SYDVKM. CDR3 length equals 15 residues. V was pared by 6 bases and J by 2 bases, with 6 bases of the junction left unmatched. The CDR3 loop reads CASRPSGGYQETQYF. DNA of the CDR3: TGTGCCAGCAGACCTAGCGGGGGTTATCAAGAGACCCAGTACTTC.

The chain joins TRBV12-3 or TRBV12-4 to TRBJ2-1, with 8 bases matching TRBD1. The CDR3 runs to 15 residues. V lost 6 bases to trimming and J lost 0 bases; unmatched junction nucleotides: 4. The CDR3 DNA is TGTGCCAGCAGACCGACAGGGGCCTCCTACAATGAGCAGTTCTTC. Translated: CASRPTGASYNEQFF.

The CDR3 bases are TGTGCCAGTAGTAGGTCACCGAATCAGCCCCAGCATTTT. This codes for CASSRSPNQPQHF. The rearrangement joins TRBV19 to TRBJ1-5; D unclear. The CDR3 covers 13 residues. Looked up from germline, CDR1 is LNHDA and CDR2 is SQIVND (reference sequence). Trimming removed 4 bases at V and 4 bases at J, with 8 bases between.

Comments on this clonotype: An end of the junction does not agree with germline; a read error may underlie this. The rearrangement joins TRBV24-1 to TRBJ2-1; 12 bases map to TRBD2. The CDR3 loop spans 15 amino acids. CDR1 KGHDR and CDR2 SFDVKD come from the germline V gene. The CDR3 DNA follows: TGTGCCTCCAGCAAGACTAGCGGGAGTAGGGATGAGCAGTTCTTC. It specifies CASSKTSGSRDEQFF.

This chain connects TRBV3-1 to TRBJ2-2; D is perhaps TRBD1 or TRBD2 (5 bases each). The CDR3 is made up of 18 amino acids. Germline CDR1 LGHDT, CDR2 YNNKEL (reference sequence). The V end lost 0 bases, the J end lost 7 bases, and 21 bases lay between the germline ends. In nucleotides, the CDR3 is TGTGCCAGCAGCCAAGAACTAGACAGACACAGGCAAGGCGGGGAGCTGTTTTTT. Amino acid sequence: CASSQELDRHRQGGELFF. Combining the CDR3 with reference TRBV3-1 and TRBJ2-2 gives the whole variable domain DTAVSQTPKYLVTQMGNDKSIKCEQNLGHDTMYWYKQDSKKFLKIMFSYNNKELIINETVPNRFSPKSPDKAHLNLHINSLELGDSAVYFCASSQELDRHRQGGELFFGEGSRLTVL.

The genes are TRBV14 and TRBJ1-1; 7 nucleotides align to TRBD1. Germline V gives CDR1 SGHDN, CDR2 FVKESK. The CDR3 totals 14 residues. The V gene end was trimmed by 2 bases and the J gene end by 3 bases; junction bases not matched to a gene: 3. The DNA of the CDR3 is TGTGCCAGCAGCCAATACAGGGGCTACACTGAAGCTTTCTTT. Its translation is CASSQYRGYTEAFF.